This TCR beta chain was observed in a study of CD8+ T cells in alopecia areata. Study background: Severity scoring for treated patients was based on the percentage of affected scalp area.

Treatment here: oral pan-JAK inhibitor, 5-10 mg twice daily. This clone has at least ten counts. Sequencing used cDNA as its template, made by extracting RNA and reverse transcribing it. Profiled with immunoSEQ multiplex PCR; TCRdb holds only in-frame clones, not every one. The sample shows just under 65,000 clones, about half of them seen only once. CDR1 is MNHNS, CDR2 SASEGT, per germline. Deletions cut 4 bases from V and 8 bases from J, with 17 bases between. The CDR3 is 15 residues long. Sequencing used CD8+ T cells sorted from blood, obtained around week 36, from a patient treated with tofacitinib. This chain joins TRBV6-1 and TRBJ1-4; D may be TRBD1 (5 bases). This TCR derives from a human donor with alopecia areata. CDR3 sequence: CASSVSPSGTEKLFF. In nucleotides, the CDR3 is TGTGCCAGCAGTGTGTCTCCCAGCGGGACCGAAAAACTGTTTTTT.